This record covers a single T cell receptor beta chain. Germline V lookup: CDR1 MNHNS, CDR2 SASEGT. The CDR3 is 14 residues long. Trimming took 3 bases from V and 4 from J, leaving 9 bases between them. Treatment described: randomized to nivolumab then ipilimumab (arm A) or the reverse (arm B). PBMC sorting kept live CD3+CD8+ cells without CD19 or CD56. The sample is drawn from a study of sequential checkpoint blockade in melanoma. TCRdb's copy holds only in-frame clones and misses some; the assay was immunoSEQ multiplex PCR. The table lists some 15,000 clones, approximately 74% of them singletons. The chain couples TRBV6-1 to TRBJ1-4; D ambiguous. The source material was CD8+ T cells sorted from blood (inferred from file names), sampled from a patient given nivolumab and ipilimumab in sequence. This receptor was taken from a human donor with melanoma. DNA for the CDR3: TGTGCCAGCAGTGAGAGGCAGCTTAATGAAAAACTGTTTTTT. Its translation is CASSERQLNEKLFF.